These 32 T cell receptor beta chains came from one sample sequenced in a study of identical twins. One entry per CDR3 protein results from TCRdb running MiXCR on the 5' RACE reads. Of approximately 240,000 distinct CDR3 sequences listed, around an eighth are singletons. Sequencing used memory (CD45RO+) T cells sorted from blood. These receptors were collected from a woman between 18 and 29 years old in good health.

In this sample, this clonotype turned up a few times. V usage is TRBV3-1 and J usage is TRBJ2-5; 9 bases are shared with TRBD2. Germline values: CDR1 LGHDT, CDR2 YNNKEL (reference sequence). The trim removed 4 bases at V and 3 bases at J, leaving 6 bases unmatched. This CDR3 comprises 15 residues. The CDR3 DNA sequence: TGTGCCAGCAGCCCTCCCGGACTAGCGAAAGAGACCCAGTACTTC. Translation: CASSPPGLAKETQYF.

The chain recombines TRBV6-2 or TRBV6-3 with TRBJ1-1; 7 bases line up with TRBD1. CDR3 length: 14 amino acids. Trimming removed 1 base from V and 6 bases from J; junction bases left unmatched: 5. In germline, CDR1 is MNHEY, CDR2 SVGEGT. For the CDR3, the DNA is TGTGCCAGCAGTTACTTCGCAGGGGGGGCTGAAGCTTTCTTT. This sequence encodes CASSYFAGGAEAFF.

The rearrangement joins TRBV5-1 to TRBJ1-2, with D perhaps TRBD1 (5 bases). Per germline, CDR1 SGHRS and CDR2 YFSETQ. This CDR3 contains 15 residues. Trimming pared 2 bases from V and 6 bases from J, leaving 17 bases between. DNA of the CDR3: TGCGCCAGCAGCTTAGATTCTTCAGGGTTAGATGGCTACACCTTC. Translated: CASSLDSSGLDGYTF.

This chain uses TRBV10-3 with TRBJ2-7; D ambiguous. The V and J ends lost 1 base and 0 bases respectively, with 7 bases between them. The CDR3 runs 14 residues. Looked up from germline, CDR1 is ENHRY and CDR2 is SYGVKD. DNA of the CDR3: TGTGCCATCAGTGAGTATCCAAGCTCCTACGAGCAGTACTTC. Amino acids: CAISEYPSSYEQYF.

The V gene is TRBV27, the J gene TRBJ2-5, with D perhaps TRBD2 (6 bases). The CDR3 runs to 12 residues. CDR1 and CDR2 from the germline V gene are MNHEY and SMNVEV (reference sequence). Trimming shortened V by 8 bases and J by 3 bases, and 10 bases separated the two germline ends. CDR3 nucleotides: TGTGCCAGCGGACGGAGGGAAGAGACCCAGTACTTC. It translates to CASGRREETQYF.

This clonotype came up many times. In nucleotides, the CDR3 is TGTGCCAGCAGCTTAAGTACAGGGCCCTACGAGCAGTACTTC. This sequence encodes CASSLSTGPYEQYF. This rearrangement joins TRBV7-3 to TRBJ2-7, with D perhaps matching TRBD1 (6 bases). The germline V gene has CDR1 SGHTA and CDR2 FQGTGA. CDR3 length: 14 residues. V shed 1 base and J shed 2 bases, with 9 bases lying between them.

This clonotype showed up just a few times. The V call is TRBV20-1, the J call TRBJ1-2; 7 bases are shared with TRBD1. CDR1 is DFQATT, CDR2 SNEGSKA, per germline (reference sequence). The CDR3 length is 12 residues. Trimming cost V 6 bases and J 6 bases; bases outside gene matches: 7. In DNA form, the CDR3 reads TGCAGTGCGGATCGACAGGGTAATGGCTACACCTTC. Translating it yields CSADRQGNGYTF.

This clonotype was picked up a small number of times. The rearrangement joins TRBV11-2 to TRBJ2-5; either TRBD1 or TRBD2 may fit D (5 bases each). There are 13 residues in the CDR3. Trimming left V 6 bases short and J 7 bases short, with 15 bases between. Germline values: CDR1 SGHAT, CDR2 FQNNGV. CDR3 amino acids: CASSPGTFGTQYF. The CDR3 DNA is TGTGCCAGCAGTCCTGGGACGTTTGGGACCCAGTACTTC.

This clonotype occurred a few times. One end of the junction fails to match germline, which may point to a read error. The gene calls are TRBV5-1 and TRBJ2-3, with TRBD2 matching 13 bases. CDR1 and CDR2 from the germline V gene are SGHRS and YFSETQ. The CDR3 runs 15 residues. CDR3 nucleotides: TGCGCCAGCAGCGGACTAGCGGGGGATGGAGATACGCTGTATTTT. The encoded protein is CASSGLAGDGDTLYF.

This clonotype was counted only a few times. This chain connects TRBV3-1 to TRBJ2-5; 8 bases are shared with TRBD1. This CDR3 is 18 amino acids long. The J segment lost 3 bases and the V segment lost 3 bases, leaving 15 bases of the junction unmatched. Per the germline V gene, CDR1 is LGHDT and CDR2 is YNNKEL (reference sequence). The chain's CDR3 is CASSQENVSGTGKETQYF. The DNA of the CDR3 is TGTGCCAGCAGCCAGGAAAACGTATCCGGGACAGGAAAAGAGACCCAGTACTTC.

This clonotype was recorded at least ten times. The chain is built from TRBV12-3 or TRBV12-4 and TRBJ2-5, with D perhaps TRBD1 (6 bases). The CDR3 spans 13 residues. V dropped 6 bases and J dropped 4 bases, with 12 bases sitting between them. The CDR3 region is CASSNTGTETQYF. Written as DNA, the CDR3 is TGTGCCAGCAGCAACACAGGGACAGAGACCCAGTACTTC.

This clonotype showed up just a few times. V usage is TRBV29-1 and J usage is TRBJ1-3; weak D call: TRBD1 (6 bases). Germline V lookup: CDR1 SQVTM, CDR2 ANQGSEA. The CDR3 has 11 residues. The V end lost 8 bases, the J end lost 10 bases, and 15 bases lay between the germline ends. This CDR3 is CSTRTDGTIYF. The CDR3 DNA is TGCAGCACTCGGACAGACGGTACCATATATTTT.

The chain links TRBV11-3 to TRBJ2-2; D is unclear. Trimming shortened V by 3 bases and J by 2 bases, and 10 bases separated the two germline ends. Germline V gene data show CDR1 as SGHNT and CDR2 as YENEEA. CDR3 length: 15 residues. The CDR3: CASSFRRQNTGELFF. The CDR3 DNA is TGTGCCAGCAGCTTTCGGCGCCAAAACACCGGGGAGCTGTTTTTT.

This clonotype showed up just a few times. This chain joins TRBV2 and TRBJ2-1, with D possibly matching TRBD2 (5 bases). The CDR3 extends over 14 amino acids. Germline lookup yields CDR1 SNHLY and CDR2 FYNNEI. Trimming shortened V by 5 bases and J by 8 bases, and 16 bases separated the two germline ends. The CDR3: CASSPRTGKYEQFF. CDR3 nucleotide sequence: TGTGCCAGCAGTCCCCGGACTGGAAAATATGAGCAGTTCTTC.

This clonotype was seen more than once but under ten times. This chain uses TRBV4-3 with TRBJ2-1; 13 bases match TRBD2. The CDR3 extends over 15 amino acids. Trimming removed 6 bases from V and 4 bases from J; junction bases left unmatched: 3. The germline CDR1 and CDR2 sequences are LGHNA and YSLEER. CDR3 sequence reads: CASREGLAGYNEQFF. Written as DNA, the CDR3 is TGCGCCAGCAGGGAGGGACTAGCGGGATACAATGAGCAGTTCTTC.

This clonotype was detected many times. Here the CDR3 reads CASSWGSSEAFF. CDR3 nucleotides: TGCGCCAGCAGTTGGGGGTCGAGTGAAGCTTTCTTT. The chain has TRBV5-1 and TRBJ1-1; TRBD1 is a possible D gene (5 bases). The CDR3 covers 12 residues. CDR1 is SGHRS and CDR2 is YFSETQ in the germline V gene. With 5 bases removed from V and 7 bases from J, the gap between germline ends came to 12 bases.

This clonotype was detected a few times. The V call is TRBV4-3, the J call TRBJ2-3; possible D gene TRBD2, 5 bases. Trimming cost V 5 bases and J 2 bases, with 14 bases left between them. The CDR3 totals 15 residues. Per the germline V gene, CDR1 is LGHNA and CDR2 is YSLEER. CDR3 in DNA: TGCGCCAGCAGCGTCCTAGCTCAAGCCACAGATACGCAGTATTTT. Amino acid sequence: CASSVLAQATDTQYF.

This clonotype was recorded many times. This chain links TRBV20-1 with TRBJ1-6, with D unclear. The length of the CDR3 is 18 residues. The germline V gene has CDR1 DFQATT and CDR2 SNEGSKA (reference sequence). The V and J ends lost 6 bases and 4 bases respectively, with 25 bases between them. Written as DNA, the CDR3 is TGCAGTGCCCACCCGGACCCTCGAAAGGAGGGTTATAATTCACCCCTCCACTTT. As protein: CSAHPDPRKEGYNSPLHF.

A few counts support this clonotype. The chain employs TRBV12-5 and TRBJ2-7; a weak D match, TRBD1 (6 bases). Germline values: CDR1 LGHNT, CDR2 FRNRAP. V gave up 6 bases and J gave up 4 bases, with 7 bases separating them. The length of the CDR3 is 11 residues. The CDR3: CASGRGYEQYF. The CDR3 DNA reads TGTGCTAGTGGAAGGGGGTACGAGCAGTACTTC.

This chain links TRBV6-5 with TRBJ2-2; 11 bases agree with TRBD1. V lost 5 bases, J lost 5 bases, and 13 bases stayed unmatched. Germline CDR1 reads MNHEY; CDR2 reads SVGAGI. CDR3 length equals 18 residues. DNA of the CDR3: TGTGCCAGCAGTACTCAGGACAGGGGGCTTTCGAGAACCGGGGAGCTGTTTTTT. Its translation is CASSTQDRGLSRTGELFF.

The rearrangement links TRBV7-8 to TRBJ1-2, with D unclear. From germline, CDR1 is SGHVS and CDR2 FQNEAQ. This CDR3 has 15 amino acids. Trimming shortened V by 2 bases and J by 2 bases, and 12 bases separated the two germline ends. In DNA form, the CDR3 reads TGTGCCAGCAGCTTAACGTTTGCCGGGAACTATGGCTACACCTTC. It specifies CASSLTFAGNYGYTF.

This chain joins TRBV6-1 and TRBJ2-2, with 11 bases aligning to TRBD2. CDR1 MNHNS and CDR2 SASEGT come from the germline V gene. The CDR3 spans 16 residues. V dropped 6 bases and J dropped 5; count of bases not matched to a gene: 8. The CDR3 DNA is TGTGCCAGCAGCAAACTAGCGGGAGCTCTTACCGGGGAGCTGTTTTTT. The encoded protein is CASSKLAGALTGELFF.

The V call is TRBV20-1, the J call TRBJ2-3, with D tentatively TRBD1 (6 bases). The germline V gene has CDR1 DFQATT and CDR2 SNEGSKA (reference sequence). The CDR3 runs 15 residues. The V end lost 5 bases, the J end lost 0 bases, and 15 bases lay between the germline ends. Written as DNA, the CDR3 is TGCAGTGCTGTAACCCGGGACAAGAGCACAGATACGCAGTATTTT. It encodes CSAVTRDKSTDTQYF.

This chain links TRBV6-1 with TRBJ2-3; the match to TRBD1 covers 8 bases. From germline, CDR1 is MNHNS and CDR2 SASEGT. This CDR3 is built from 14 residues. The ends lost 6 bases at V and 6 bases at J; junction bases unmatched: 8. The CDR3 loop is CASRPGTGLDTQYF. In nucleotides, the CDR3 is TGTGCCAGCAGGCCCGGGACAGGTTTGGATACGCAGTATTTT.

This clonotype occurred many times. The chain couples TRBV12-3 or TRBV12-4 to TRBJ2-1, with TRBD2 identical over 10 bases. CDR3 length: 14 residues. The V segment lost 8 bases and the J segment 7 bases; nucleotides outside the gene matches: 8. CDR3 amino acids: CASELAGAVNEQFF. The CDR3 DNA reads TGTGCCAGCGAGCTAGCGGGAGCGGTTAATGAGCAGTTCTTC.

This clonotype was seen only a few times. V usage is TRBV3-1 and J usage is TRBJ2-7; tentative D call: TRBD2 (5 bases). The CDR3 has 17 amino acids. The V end was cut by 0 bases, the J end by 5 bases, with 20 bases between. Germline V gene sequence: CDR1 LGHDT, CDR2 YNNKEL (reference sequence). The CDR3 DNA reads as TGTGCCAGCAGCCAAGATCGAGGTTCAAAGAGGAGGAACGAGCAGTACTTC. This sequence encodes CASSQDRGSKRRNEQYF.

This clonotype was seen a handful of times. One end of the junction does not line up with germline, which may come from a read error. CDR3 residues: CASSQARGLSYPGELFF. Here the CDR3 DNA reads TGTGCCAGCAGTCAAGCCAGGGGGTTGTCTTATCCCGGGGAGCTGTTTTTT. This rearrangement joins TRBV6-1 to TRBJ2-2; 7 bases fit TRBD1. Germline loops: CDR1 MNHNS, CDR2 SASEGT. CDR3 length: 17 amino acids.

This clonotype was seen a handful of times. The V gene is TRBV18, the J gene TRBJ1-5, with D possibly being TRBD1 (5 bases). The germline gives CDR1 KGHSH, CDR2 LQKENI. V shed 1 base and J shed 5 bases, with 9 bases lying between them. The CDR3 runs 14 residues. The CDR3 DNA is TGTGCCAGCTCACCACAGGGGAGGGATCAGCCCCAGCATTTT. It codes for CASSPQGRDQPQHF.

In its sample, this clonotype was seen many times. This chain links TRBV20-1 with TRBJ2-3; maybe TRBD1 (8 bases). In germline, CDR1 is DFQATT, CDR2 SNEGSKA (reference sequence). V lost 7 bases to trimming and J lost 3 bases, with 17 bases between them. The CDR3 has 14 amino acids. The CDR3 here is CSVPDRGGTDTQYF. The CDR3 nucleotides are TGCAGTGTTCCTGACAGGGGAGGGACAGATACGCAGTATTTT.

This chain joins TRBV3-1 and TRBJ2-7; TRBD2 matches 8 bases. Trimming at V came to 4 bases and at J to 5 bases, leaving 7 bases not matched to a gene. Germline V gene sequence: CDR1 LGHDT, CDR2 YNNKEL (reference sequence). This CDR3 has 14 amino acids. CDR3 loop: CASSRLTSEHEQYF. DNA for the CDR3: TGTGCCAGCAGCCGACTGACTAGCGAACACGAGCAGTACTTC.

Only a few counts were recorded for this clonotype. This rearrangement joins TRBV6-4 to TRBJ2-3, with 10 positions matching TRBD2. Germline V gene sequence: CDR1 MRHNA, CDR2 SNTAGT. This CDR3 comprises 18 residues. Unmatched junction bases numbered 10, after V lost 0 bases and J lost 4 bases. The CDR3 DNA reads as TGTGCCAGCAGTGACTCGGCTAGCGGGAGCCCTAGGCCAGATACGCAGTATTTT. Translated, it gives CASSDSASGSPRPDTQYF.

The V and J genes are TRBV20-1 and TRBJ1-2, with TRBD1 identical over 8 bases. This CDR3 is 14 amino acids long. CDR1 DFQATT and CDR2 SNEGSKA come from the germline V gene (reference sequence). V gave up 5 bases and J gave up 8 bases; unmatched junction bases: 13. CDR3 coding DNA: TGCAGTGCTGGACCGGGACAGGCGGCTAGGGGCTACACCTTC. Its protein product is CSAGPGQAARGYTF.